This passage covers 14 T cell receptor beta chains from one sample sequenced in a study of T-cell reconstitution after alpha-beta-depleted transplantation in children. Antigens of these TCRs are unknown. Researchers prepared the TCRbeta library using unique molecular identifiers, the study reports. TCRdb passed the PCR reads through MiXCR, listing each CDR3 protein once. The table shows fewer than 350,000 distinct CDR3 sequences, with around 7.1% occurring only once. Study-level findings and limits: Hyperexpanded clones declined; after one year, newly produced T cells mostly supplied diversity.

The sequences come from peripheral blood, collected 360 days after TCRalphabeta/CD19-depleted stem cell transplant. These receptors were collected from a female patient aged 2-10 years who had a stem cell transplant for Fanconi anemia, so the T cells may come from the graft donor.

In this sample, this clonotype turned up a few times. The V and J genes are TRBV28 and TRBJ2-3; TRBD2 aligns across 10 bases. CDR3 length equals 15 residues. With V trimmed by 10 bases and J by 6 bases, 13 bases remained unmatched. Germline values: CDR1 MDHEN, CDR2 SYDVKM. CDR3 protein: CAILRTSGLGDTQYF. The CDR3 region has the DNA TGTGCCATCCTGAGGACTAGCGGCCTTGGGGATACGCAGTATTTT. The complete variable domain, with remaining parts taken from reference TRBV28 and TRBJ2-3, reads DVKVTQSSRYLVKRTGEKVFLECVQDMDHENMFWYRQDPGLGLRLIYFSYDVKMKEKGDIPEGYSVSREKKERFSLILESASTNQTSMYLCAILRTSGLGDTQYFGPGTRLTVL.

There are many counts of this clonotype. V gene TRBV6-2 or TRBV6-3 combines with J gene TRBJ1-1; D gene uncertain. CDR1 and CDR2 from the germline V gene are MNHEY and SVGEGT. This CDR3 contains 13 residues. V lost 7 bases, J lost 5 bases, and 14 bases lay in between. This chain's CDR3 is CASTNPPGTEAFF. The CDR3 DNA follows: TGTGCCAGCACCAACCCCCCGGGAACTGAAGCTTTCTTT.

This clonotype has just a few counts. This rearrangement joins TRBV15 to TRBJ2-7; D might be TRBD2 (6 bases). V was cut by 6 bases and J by 4 bases, with 16 bases left in between. The CDR3 loop spans 14 amino acids. CDR1 and CDR2 from the germline V gene are LNHNV and YYDKDF (reference sequence). In nucleotides, the CDR3 is TGTGCCACCAGGGCCGGGGGAACGCTTTACGAGCAGTACTTC. Protein product: CATRAGGTLYEQYF.

The rearrangement joins TRBV12-3 or TRBV12-4 to TRBJ1-2, with 8 bases identical to TRBD1. Germline trimming cut 7 bases from V and 4 bases from J; bases unmatched to any gene: 5. This CDR3 contains 13 residues. The CDR3 loop is CASTPQGAYGYTF. DNA of the CDR3: TGTGCCAGCACTCCTCAGGGGGCCTATGGCTACACCTTC.

The chain uses TRBV7-8 and TRBJ2-3; no clear D. Germline V gene lookup returns CDR1 SGHVS and CDR2 FQNEAQ. The CDR3 has 15 residues. With 3 bases removed from V and 0 bases from J, the gap between germline ends came to 10 bases. The CDR3: CASSFPPTSTDTQYF. Here the CDR3 DNA reads TGTGCCAGCAGCTTTCCGCCAACTAGCACAGATACGCAGTATTTT.

This clonotype was detected many times. The V and J genes are TRBV4-2 and TRBJ2-7, with 7 positions matching TRBD2. CDR3 length equals 15 residues. The V gene end was trimmed by 3 bases and the J gene end by 3 bases; junction bases not matched to a gene: 8. Germline CDR1 LGHNA, CDR2 YNFKEQ. CDR3 sequence reads: CASSQTSLAIYEQYF. For the CDR3, the DNA is TGTGCCAGCAGCCAGACCTCACTAGCGATCTACGAGCAGTACTTC.

This clonotype was detected ten times or more. The chain recombines TRBV20-1 with TRBJ2-7, with D uncertain. V lost 2 bases and J 4 bases, leaving 6 bases between the germline ends. This CDR3 is built from 11 residues. The germline CDR1 and CDR2 sequences are DFQATT and SNEGSKA (reference sequence). CDR3 residues: CSARRNYEQYF. The CDR3 nucleotides are TGCAGTGCTAGAAGAAATTACGAGCAGTACTTC.

V usage is TRBV5-1 and J usage is TRBJ1-3, with D perhaps matching TRBD1 (5 bases). The germline gives CDR1 SGHRS, CDR2 YFSETQ. V was cut by 3 bases and J by 4 bases, with 11 bases left in between. CDR3 size: 14 residues. In DNA, the CDR3 is TGCGCCAGCAGCTGGGACGGTGCAGGAAACACCATATATTTT. This translates into CASSWDGAGNTIYF.

Written as DNA, the CDR3 is TGCGCCAGCAGTGGGACAGGGGGTCCCGGAAACACCATATATTTT. Its protein product is CASSGTGGPGNTIYF. This chain uses TRBV5-1 with TRBJ1-3; 11 nucleotides agree with TRBD1. Germline V CDR1 and CDR2: SGHRS, YFSETQ. Trimming took 5 bases from V and 4 from J; bases not matched to a gene: 5. There are 15 residues in the CDR3.

This clonotype was counted a few times. The gene calls are TRBV9 and TRBJ2-3, with 8 nucleotides matching TRBD1. The CDR3 is 16 amino acids. Per germline, CDR1 SGDLS and CDR2 YYNGEE. Trimming at V came to 3 bases and at J to 4 bases, leaving 10 bases not matched to a gene. In DNA form, the CDR3 reads TGTGCCAGCAGCGAACGACAGGGGCGCAGGGCAGATACGCAGTATTTT. It yields the protein CASSERQGRRADTQYF.

There are a few counts of this clonotype. The gene calls are TRBV9 and TRBJ2-3; perhaps TRBD2 as D (7 bases). The CDR3 length is 17 residues. V was pared by 0 bases and J by 4 bases, with 18 bases between. Germline lookup yields CDR1 SGDLS and CDR2 YYNGEE. CDR3 sequence reads: CASSVVGGRGGADTQYF. Here the CDR3 DNA reads TGTGCCAGCAGCGTAGTAGGGGGGAGGGGGGGTGCAGATACGCAGTATTTT.

The chain combines TRBV7-8 with TRBJ2-5; TRBD2 agrees at 9 bases. Trimming removed 2 bases from V and 0 bases from J; junction bases left unmatched: 7. Per germline, CDR1 SGHVS and CDR2 FQNEAQ. This CDR3 spans 17 amino acids. The CDR3 loop reads CASSLFGGRGYQETQYF. The CDR3 nucleotides are TGTGCCAGCAGCTTATTTGGCGGGAGGGGTTACCAAGAGACCCAGTACTTC.

The chain couples TRBV15 to TRBJ1-5, with D possibly TRBD1 on 5 matching bases. There are 15 residues in the CDR3. Germline V lookup: CDR1 LNHNV, CDR2 YYDKDF (reference sequence). The V gene lost 0 bases and the J gene lost 7 bases, with 13 bases spanning the gap. The DNA of the CDR3 is TGTGCCACCAGCAGAGAGCCACGGCAGGGACAGCCCCAGCATTTT. It yields the protein CATSREPRQGQPQHF.

The chain combines TRBV18 with TRBJ2-7; 7 bases are shared with TRBD1. Trimming removed 6 bases from V and 0 bases from J; junction bases left unmatched: 17. Looked up from germline, CDR1 is KGHSH and CDR2 is LQKENI. CDR3 length: 18 amino acids. The CDR3 loop reads CASSPEPGQGQNSYEQYF. In DNA, the CDR3 is TGTGCCAGCTCCCCAGAGCCAGGGCAGGGACAGAACTCCTACGAGCAGTACTTC.